These 17 T cell receptor beta chains were sequenced from one sample in a study of PD-1 blockade in classical Hodgkin lymphoma. Time point in this sample: cycle 4 day 1 (C4D1), after 6 weeks of nivolumab. Relapses following autologous stem cell transplantation were seen in all patients, with brentuximab vedotin exposure varying. Magnetic negative selection of thawed PBMCs was the method by which CD4+ T cells were purified. The table came from immunoSEQ multiplex PCR; TCRdb's copy has only in-frame clones and leaves some out. The sample includes 15,000 to 20,000 clones, 75% to 90% of them seen just once. Sequenced here: CD4+ T cells from blood, sampled before the fourth cycle of nivolumab. The receptors originated from a human donor with classical Hodgkin lymphoma.

This clone was counted a few times. The chain couples TRBV27 to TRBJ2-6; D might be TRBD1 or TRBD2, each matching 5 bases. The CDR3 runs 14 residues. Trimming left V 9 bases short and J 3 bases short, with 12 bases between. Germline V gives CDR1 MNHEY, CDR2 SMNVEV (reference sequence). The chain's CDR3 is CASSSGLGANVLTF. CDR3 in DNA: TGTGCCAGTTCGTCGGGGCTTGGGGCCAACGTCCTGACTTTC.

The V and J genes are TRBV28 and TRBJ2-6; D unclear. Between the trimmed V and J ends, which lost 2 bases and 3 bases, there was a span of 11 bases. Per the germline V gene, CDR1 is MDHEN and CDR2 is SYDVKM. The CDR3 is 16 amino acids. CDR3 coding DNA: TGTGCCAGCAGTTTAACCGGGTTCAGTGGGGCCAACGTCCTGACTTTC. It codes for CASSLTGFSGANVLTF.

The chain couples TRBV2 to TRBJ2-7, with D possibly called TRBD1 or TRBD2 (6 bases each). This CDR3 spans 13 amino acids. Germline lookup yields CDR1 SNHLY and CDR2 FYNNEI. The V gene lost 3 bases and the J gene lost 6 bases, with 12 bases spanning the gap. The CDR3 loop reads CASSDSRGGEQYF. The CDR3 region has the DNA TGTGCCAGCAGTGACTCCAGGGGAGGCGAGCAGTACTTC.

The chain joins TRBV7-9 to TRBJ2-3; D is possibly TRBD1 (6 bases). V was cut by 8 bases and J by 0 bases, with 12 bases left in between. Germline CDR1 reads SEHNR; CDR2 reads FQNEAQ (reference sequence). The CDR3 spans 14 residues. This CDR3 is CASGLDSSTDTQYF. CDR3 sequence (DNA): TGTGCCAGCGGATTGGACAGTAGCACAGATACGCAGTATTTT.

This chain links TRBV7-9 with TRBJ2-7; unclear D gene. Trimming pared 2 bases from V and 5 bases from J, leaving 4 bases between. Germline V gene data show CDR1 as SEHNR and CDR2 as FQNEAQ (reference sequence). The CDR3 consists of 11 residues. The DNA of the CDR3 is TGTGCCAGCAGCTTACTCCACGAGCAGTACTTC. Translated: CASSLLHEQYF.

This clone occurred a few times. This chain joins TRBV6-4 and TRBJ2-7, with TRBD2 identical over 7 bases. Trimming took 4 bases from V and 0 from J; bases not matched to a gene: 12. Germline CDR1 is MRHNA and CDR2 is SNTAGT. The CDR3 runs to 17 residues. The CDR3 nucleotides are TGTGCCAGCAGTGTAAGAGGGGCGGGGGAGAGCTCCTACGAGCAGTACTTC. It yields the protein CASSVRGAGESSYEQYF.

The chain has TRBV18 and TRBJ2-3, with 8 bases identical to TRBD2. The CDR3 has 14 residues. Germline V gives CDR1 KGHSH, CDR2 LQKENI. The V segment lost 8 bases and the J segment 6 bases; nucleotides outside the gene matches: 10. CDR3 DNA sequence: TGTGCCAGCCTCGCGCTAGCGGGTTCGGATACGCAGTATTTT. The encoded protein is CASLALAGSDTQYF.

The gene calls are TRBV19 and TRBJ1-2, with a possible D match to TRBD1 (5 bases). CDR1 is LNHDA and CDR2 is SQIVND in the germline V gene (reference sequence). With 7 bases removed from V and 7 bases from J, the gap between germline ends came to 19 bases. The length of the CDR3 is 14 residues. The DNA of the CDR3 is TGTGCCAGTACGGGGGTTCAGATATCCAGTGGCTACACCTTC. Amino acid sequence: CASTGVQISSGYTF.

This chain uses TRBV6-5 with TRBJ2-1; no definite D call. V shed 0 bases and J shed 7 bases, with 13 bases lying between them. The CDR3 spans 15 residues. Germline-derived CDR1 and CDR2 are MNHEY and SVGAGI. In DNA, the CDR3 is TGTGCCAGCAGTTACTCAGCTAATCTGGTAAATGAGCAGTTCTTC. It is translated as CASSYSANLVNEQFF.

This clone was detected only a few times. This sequence joins TRBV6-1 and TRBJ2-1, with a weak D call TRBD1 (6 bases). This CDR3 has 14 amino acids. The germline V gene encodes CDR1 MNHNS and CDR2 SASEGT. V shed 6 bases and J shed 4 bases, with 13 bases lying between them. CDR3 amino acids: CASRATGQYNEQFF. The CDR3 region has the DNA TGTGCCAGCAGAGCCACAGGACAGTACAATGAGCAGTTCTTC.

The chain is built from TRBV18 and TRBJ2-5; maybe TRBD2 (6 bases). V was shortened by 4 bases and J by 5 bases, with 17 bases between the two germline ends. Germline CDR1 and CDR2: KGHSH and LQKENI. The length of the CDR3 is 15 residues. This CDR3 is CASSRQGGMGETQYF. The DNA of the CDR3 is TGTGCCAGCTCACGCCAAGGCGGGATGGGGGAGACCCAGTACTTC.

This chain uses TRBV7-6 with TRBJ2-1; TRBD2 matches at 12 bases. J lost 9 bases, V lost 6 bases, and 12 bases had no gene match. Germline values: CDR1 SGHVS, CDR2 FNYEAQ. The length of the CDR3 is 16 residues. CDR3 coding DNA: TGTGCCAGCAGTCTACTAGCGGGAGGATCTTTATCTGAGCAGTTCTTC. Its translation is CASSLLAGGSLSEQFF.

The gene calls are TRBV12-5 and TRBJ2-5; 10 positions agree with TRBD2. After removal of 1 base from V and 0 bases from J, the junction contained 8 bases not matched to a gene. The CDR3 runs 18 residues. The germline CDR1 and CDR2 sequences are LGHNT and FRNRAP. Here the CDR3 DNA reads TGTGCTAGTGGTTTGGCCGGGACTAGCGAACAGTACCAAGAGACCCAGTACTTC. Protein product: CASGLAGTSEQYQETQYF.

The V and J genes are TRBV10-3 and TRBJ2-7, with D uncertain. The CDR3 covers 13 residues. Trimming removed 2 bases from V and 4 bases from J, with 9 bases in between. Germline V gene data show CDR1 as ENHRY and CDR2 as SYGVKD. DNA of the CDR3: TGTGCCATCAGTGAGGACGGATCTTACGAGCAGTACTTC. Protein: CAISEDGSYEQYF.

A word on this clone: Its ends do not fully match the called genes, so a read error is possible. The gene calls are TRBV20-1 and TRBJ2-7; 8 bases fit TRBD2. Germline V gene lookup returns CDR1 DFQATT and CDR2 SNEGSKA (reference sequence). This CDR3 contains 11 residues. For the CDR3, the DNA is TGCAGTGCTAGTCCCCTCGGGAGGGGGGACTTC. It codes for CSASPLGRGDF.

This clone was observed once. This rearrangement joins TRBV6-1 to TRBJ1-6; the D is unclear. The V end lost 4 bases, the J end lost 5 bases, and 9 bases lay between the germline ends. The CDR3 is made up of 14 amino acids. Germline CDR1 MNHNS, CDR2 SASEGT. Here the CDR3 DNA reads TGTGCCAGCAGTGGGGCACCAGATAATTCACCCCTCCACTTT. It yields the protein CASSGAPDNSPLHF.

The chain has TRBV5-1 and TRBJ2-1; D is ambiguous. Germline lookup yields CDR1 SGHRS and CDR2 YFSETQ. CDR3 size: 15 residues. V dropped 0 bases and J dropped 1 base, with 8 bases sitting between them. As DNA, the CDR3 is TGCGCCAGCAGCTTGGCGAGTCTTTCCTACAATGAGCAGTTCTTC. Protein sequence: CASSLASLSYNEQFF.